Each of the 14 T cell receptor beta chains below was sequenced from the same sample in a study of OX40 agonist ivuxolimab in advanced cancers. Clones were read by immunoSEQ multiplex PCR, and TCRdb kept only the in-frame ones, dropping some. The table lists almost 85,000 clones, around 94% of them singletons. Sequences were derived from CD4+ or CD8+ T cells sorted from blood, sampled in a trial of the OX40 agonist ivuxolimab. Every receptor here comes from an adult with an advanced solid tumor such as melanoma, head and neck, liver or kidney cancer.

This clone occurred once. CDR3 bases: TGTGCCAGCAGTTCCCCGGACAGGACCGGCTACGAGCAGTACTTC. It yields the protein CASSSPDRTGYEQYF. The chain couples TRBV27 to TRBJ2-7; 7 bases align to TRBD1. CDR1 and CDR2 (germline): MNHEY, SMNVEV (reference sequence). With V trimmed by 4 bases and J by 3 bases, 9 bases remained unmatched. The CDR3 covers 15 residues.

The chain carries TRBV2 and TRBJ1-1; D remains ambiguous. Germline CDR1 reads SNHLY; CDR2 reads FYNNEI. The CDR3 is 13 residues long. Deletions cut 5 bases from V and 5 bases from J, with 12 bases between. The CDR3 loop is CASSPAAGTEAFF. DNA of the CDR3: TGTGCCAGCAGTCCGGCCGCTGGGACTGAAGCTTTCTTT.

In the case of this clone: The junction differs from germline at one of its ends, possibly a read error. The chain recombines TRBV6-6 with TRBJ2-1, with D maybe TRBD2 (5 bases). Germline-derived CDR1 and CDR2 are MNHNY and SVGAGI (reference sequence). CDR3 length: 12 residues. The CDR3 spells CASSYSRGSWVF. The CDR3, as DNA: TGTGCCAGCAGTTACTCGCGAGGGAGTTGGGTCTTC.

This chain uses TRBV13 with TRBJ2-5; D uncertain. Germline-derived CDR1 and CDR2 are PRHDT and FYEKMQ (reference sequence). CDR3 length: 13 residues. V shed 1 base and J shed 1 base, with 4 bases lying between them. The CDR3 protein is CASSLDSQETQYF. The CDR3 nucleotides read TGTGCCAGCAGCTTAGACAGCCAAGAGACCCAGTACTTC.

This chain uses TRBV5-4 with TRBJ2-7, with 7 bases lining up with TRBD2. Germline V CDR1 and CDR2: SGHNT, YYREEE (reference sequence). Trimming took 2 bases from V and 1 from J; bases not matched to a gene: 3. This CDR3 comprises 14 residues. CDR3 in DNA: TGTGCCAGCAGCTTCGGACTAGGGTCCTACGAGCAGTACTTC. It is translated as CASSFGLGSYEQYF.

This rearrangement joins TRBV4-2 to TRBJ1-1; maybe TRBD1 (6 bases). The CDR3 contains 13 residues. The ends were cut back, 3 bases at V and 7 bases at J, with 12 bases in the middle. The germline gives CDR1 LGHNA, CDR2 YNFKEQ. The CDR3 coding sequence is TGTGCCAGCAGCCATCCAGGGGATGTTGAAGCTTTCTTT. It translates to CASSHPGDVEAFF.

V usage is TRBV30 and J usage is TRBJ1-1; 7 bases agree with TRBD1. CDR1 and CDR2 (germline): GTSNPN, SVGIG (reference sequence). This CDR3 has 14 amino acids. V gave up 8 bases and J gave up 3 bases; unmatched junction bases: 12. CDR3 coding DNA: TGTGCCAGTACCGACAGGGACAGCTACACTGAAGCTTTCTTT. It encodes CASTDRDSYTEAFF.

This chain connects TRBV27 to TRBJ2-3; perhaps TRBD2 as D (6 bases). The V gene lost 7 bases and the J gene lost 5 bases, with 19 bases spanning the gap. The germline V gene encodes CDR1 MNHEY and CDR2 SMNVEV (reference sequence). There are 15 residues in the CDR3. The CDR3 spells CASTRLVGVGDTQYF. The CDR3 DNA is TGTGCCAGCACCCGACTAGTGGGGGTGGGAGATACGCAGTATTTT.

The V call is TRBV27, the J call TRBJ2-7; 10 nucleotides align to TRBD1. The CDR3 length is 14 residues. The germline gives CDR1 MNHEY, CDR2 SMNVEV (reference sequence). V was pared by 6 bases and J by 3 bases, with 5 bases of the junction left unmatched. The CDR3 nucleotides are TGTGCCAGCAGCCCGGGACAGGGGCACTACGAGCAGTACTTC. Amino acids: CASSPGQGHYEQYF.

In its sample, this clone was seen once. The chain joins TRBV7-2 to TRBJ2-7, with 7 bases aligning to TRBD2. The CDR3 spans 14 residues. The germline V gene encodes CDR1 SGHTA and CDR2 FQGNSA. Trimming cost V 7 bases and J 0 bases; bases outside gene matches: 6. DNA of the CDR3: TGTGCCAGCACCGTAGCGGGCTTCTCCTACGAGCAGTACTTC. This encodes CASTVAGFSYEQYF.

This chain joins TRBV7-6 and TRBJ2-5; a weak D match, TRBD1 (6 bases). The CDR3 is 14 residues long. Trimming pared 5 bases from V and 1 base from J, leaving 11 bases between. Germline V gene sequence: CDR1 SGHVS, CDR2 FNYEAQ. The CDR3 nucleotides are TGTGCCAGCAGCCCCCGGACAGTCCAAGAGACCCAGTACTTC. Protein: CASSPRTVQETQYF.

This chain links TRBV18 with TRBJ2-7, with 8 nucleotides matching TRBD2. Germline V gene lookup returns CDR1 KGHSH and CDR2 LQKENI. Trimming took 3 bases from V and 3 from J; bases not matched to a gene: 10. There are 16 residues in the CDR3. This chain's CDR3 is CASSPEGLETLYEQYF. DNA of the CDR3: TGTGCCAGCTCACCGGAGGGACTAGAGACACTCTACGAGCAGTACTTC.

This rearrangement joins TRBV10-3 to TRBJ2-1; 8 bases line up with TRBD2. CDR3 length: 16 amino acids. Germline CDR1 is ENHRY and CDR2 is SYGVKD. J lost 0 bases, V lost 3 bases, and 4 bases had no gene match. The CDR3 region has the DNA TGTGCCATCAGTGAAGAACTAGCGGACTCCTACAATGAGCAGTTCTTC. Amino acids: CAISEELADSYNEQFF.

This rearrangement joins TRBV27 to TRBJ2-7, with TRBD2 matching 8 bases. Per germline, CDR1 MNHEY and CDR2 SMNVEV (reference sequence). CDR3 length: 15 residues. Trimming took 4 bases from V and 4 from J; bases not matched to a gene: 9. CDR3 nucleotides: TGTGCCAGCAGTTGGACTAGCCCTTCTTCATACGAGCAGTACTTC. It is translated as CASSWTSPSSYEQYF.